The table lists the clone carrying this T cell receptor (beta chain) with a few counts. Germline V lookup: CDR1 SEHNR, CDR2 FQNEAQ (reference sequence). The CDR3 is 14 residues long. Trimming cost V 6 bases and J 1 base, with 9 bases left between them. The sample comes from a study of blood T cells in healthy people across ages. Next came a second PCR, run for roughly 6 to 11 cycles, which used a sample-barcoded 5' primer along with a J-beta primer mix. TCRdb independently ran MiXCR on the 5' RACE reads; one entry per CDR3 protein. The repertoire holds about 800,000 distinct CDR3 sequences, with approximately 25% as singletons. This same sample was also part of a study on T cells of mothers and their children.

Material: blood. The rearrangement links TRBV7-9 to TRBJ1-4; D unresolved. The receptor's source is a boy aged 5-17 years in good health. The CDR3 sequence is CASSRRRTNEKLFF. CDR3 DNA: TGTGCCAGCAGTCGACGGCGAACTAATGAAAAACTGTTTTTT.